This T cell receptor (beta chain) was sequenced during a study of T cell repertoires in cytomegalovirus infection. TCRdb used MiXCR to reprocess the reads, holding one entry per CDR3 protein. The sample consists of fewer than 550,000 distinct CDR3 sequences, roughly 12% of them appearing once. A few counts support this clonotype. Germline loops: CDR1 MRHNA, CDR2 SNTAGT. The CDR3 consists of 11 residues. Between the trimmed V and J ends, which lost 7 bases and 6 bases, there was a span of 10 bases. The rearrangement joins TRBV6-4 to TRBJ2-7; D is uncertain. The receptor was isolated from a human donor in good health (CMV status not recorded). Some clones in this sample may be carry-over from other donors' samples. Sequencing was performed on PBMCs. The DNA of the CDR3 is TGTGCCAGCAACGGGCCGGTCGAGCAGTACTTC. This gives the protein CASNGPVEQYF.